Listed here are 6 T cell receptor beta chains from one sample, sequenced in a study of T cells in Graves' hyperthyroidism and ophthalmopathy. What was amplified from RNA transcripts were TCR beta CDR3 regions. TCR CDR3 underwent first-round RT-PCR with the HTBI primer set. TCRdb re-analysed the multiplex PCR reads in MiXCR, keeping a single row per CDR3 protein. The sample has hundreds of thousands of distinct CDR3 sequences; about 16% are singletons. The sequenced sample consisted of blood. These receptors were collected from a woman aged 25 to 39 with Graves' hyperthyroidism.

On this clonotype itself: Possible read error: a much larger clone is one base away. The chain is built from TRBV7-8 and TRBJ2-4, with D possibly matching TRBD1 (5 bases). The CDR3 totals 16 residues. Trimming took 5 bases from V and 1 from J, leaving 15 bases between them. CDR1 and CDR2 from the germline V gene are SGHVS and FQNEAQ. CDR3 in amino acids: CASSALGVGAKNIQYF. Written as DNA, the CDR3 is TGTGCCAGCAGCGCTTTAGGGGTGGGGGCCAAAAACATTCAGTACTTC.

In this sample, this clonotype turned up many times. V gene TRBV5-1 combines with J gene TRBJ2-5; 15 bases map to TRBD2. Trimming cost V 2 bases and J 4 bases; bases outside gene matches: 6. CDR3 length equals 17 residues. Germline CDR1 and CDR2: SGHRS and YFSETQ. The CDR3 region has the DNA TGCGCCAGCAGCTTAACCCCGGGACTAGCGGGAGGAGAGACCCAGTACTTC. Its translation is CASSLTPGLAGGETQYF.

This clonotype appeared a single time. A read error is possible here, since a much larger clone lies one base away. The genes are TRBV9 and TRBJ2-3, with 7 nucleotides matching TRBD2. The CDR3 has 16 residues. Germline V gene sequence: CDR1 SGDLS, CDR2 YYNGEE. In DNA form, the CDR3 reads TGTGACAGCAGCGTAGATGCGGGAGCGGACACAGATACGCAGTATTTT. Amino acid sequence: CDSSVDAGADTDTQYF.

The table lists this clonotype with many counts. This chain links TRBV19 with TRBJ2-1; 13 bases align to TRBD2. The germline CDR1 and CDR2 sequences are LNHDA and SQIVND (reference sequence). The V and J ends lost 4 bases and 6 bases, in that order; junction bases with no gene match: 15. The CDR3 is 19 residues long. CDR3 coding DNA: TGTGCCAGTAGTAATCCAGGACTAGCGGGAGAGGTGTTTAGCAATGAGCAGTTCTTC. Translated, it gives CASSNPGLAGEVFSNEQFF.

This chain uses TRBV15 with TRBJ2-3; TRBD2 might be the D (7 bases). The germline V gene encodes CDR1 LNHNV and CDR2 YYDKDF (reference sequence). The CDR3 totals 18 residues. V dropped 3 bases and J dropped 0 bases, with 19 bases sitting between them. As DNA, the CDR3 is TGTGCCACCAGCAGTGGGGGGGGCCCCCTGTGGAGCACAGATACGCAGTATTTT. Translation: CATSSGGGPLWSTDTQYF.

The CDR3 nucleotides are TGTGCCTGGAGTCAGGCCGTGGCTGAAGCTTTCTTT. It translates to CAWSQAVAEAFF. The chain recombines TRBV19 with TRBJ1-1; D is ambiguous. This CDR3 has 12 residues. Trimming removed 11 bases at V and 6 bases at J, with 16 bases between. CDR1 is LNHDA and CDR2 is SQIVND in the germline V gene (reference sequence).